Given below is one TCR beta chain in context. Data came from immunoSEQ multiplex PCR; TCRdb stores just in-frame clones and leaves some out. Of fewer than 150,000 clones detected, more than 85% appear once; the ten largest clones hold 6% to 8%. The data are from a study of control samples from healthy donors and cancer patients. The junction had 8 bases not matched to a gene; V was cut back by 1 base and J by 3 bases. CDR3 length: 18 amino acids. Per germline, CDR1 SGHTA and CDR2 FQGNSA. The chain employs TRBV7-2 and TRBJ2-2; 10 bases are shared with TRBD2. The specimen was blood. This clonotype was sampled from a woman in her late teens or twenties in good health. CDR3 amino acids: CASSLVLSGGADTGELFF. CDR3 sequence (DNA): TGTGCCAGCAGCTTAGTGCTCAGCGGGGGGGCCGACACCGGGGAGCTGTTTTTT.